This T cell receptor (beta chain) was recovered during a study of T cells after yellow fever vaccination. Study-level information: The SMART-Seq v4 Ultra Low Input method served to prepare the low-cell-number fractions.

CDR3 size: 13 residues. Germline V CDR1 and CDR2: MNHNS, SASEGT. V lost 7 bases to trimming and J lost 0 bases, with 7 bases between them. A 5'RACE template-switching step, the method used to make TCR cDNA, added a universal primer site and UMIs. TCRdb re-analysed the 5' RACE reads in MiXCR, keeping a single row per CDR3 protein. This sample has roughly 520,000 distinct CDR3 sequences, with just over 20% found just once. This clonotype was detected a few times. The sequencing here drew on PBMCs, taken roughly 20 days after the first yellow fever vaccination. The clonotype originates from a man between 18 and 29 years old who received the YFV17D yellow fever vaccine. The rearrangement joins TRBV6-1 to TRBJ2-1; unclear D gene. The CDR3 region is CASTRTSYNEQFF. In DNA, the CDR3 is TGTGCCAGCACCCGGACCTCCTACAATGAGCAGTTCTTC.